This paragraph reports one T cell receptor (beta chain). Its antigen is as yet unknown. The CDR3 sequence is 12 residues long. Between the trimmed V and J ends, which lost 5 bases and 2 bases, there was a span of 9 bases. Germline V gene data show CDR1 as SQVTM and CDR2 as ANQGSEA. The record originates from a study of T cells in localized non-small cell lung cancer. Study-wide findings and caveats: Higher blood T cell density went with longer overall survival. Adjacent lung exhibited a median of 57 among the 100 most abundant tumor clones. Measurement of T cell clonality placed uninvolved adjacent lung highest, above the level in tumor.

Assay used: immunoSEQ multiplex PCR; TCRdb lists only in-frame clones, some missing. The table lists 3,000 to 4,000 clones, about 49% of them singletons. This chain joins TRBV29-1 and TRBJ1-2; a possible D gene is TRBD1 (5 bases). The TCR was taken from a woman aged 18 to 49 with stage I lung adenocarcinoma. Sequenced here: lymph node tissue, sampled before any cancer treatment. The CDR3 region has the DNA TGCAGCGTTTGGGGGGAAAACTATGGCTACACCTTC. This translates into CSVWGENYGYTF.